This TCR beta chain was identified during a study of technical replicates of blood from several donors. Clones were sequenced by immunoSEQ multiplex PCR, and TCRdb holds only the in-frame ones, with some missing. The sample carries 91,000 or so clones, 95% recorded once. The V end lost 2 bases, the J end lost 5 bases, and 12 bases lay between the germline ends. This CDR3 contains 14 residues. Germline V gene lookup returns CDR1 SNHLY and CDR2 FYNNEI. The clonotype was recovered from a human donor in good health. The sequencing sample was made of T cells isolated from PBMCs. The gene calls are TRBV2 and TRBJ2-5; a weak D match, TRBD1 (6 bases). In DNA, the CDR3 is TGTGCCAGCAGTGAAACACAGGGTTGGGAGACCCAGTACTTC. Translation: CASSETQGWETQYF.